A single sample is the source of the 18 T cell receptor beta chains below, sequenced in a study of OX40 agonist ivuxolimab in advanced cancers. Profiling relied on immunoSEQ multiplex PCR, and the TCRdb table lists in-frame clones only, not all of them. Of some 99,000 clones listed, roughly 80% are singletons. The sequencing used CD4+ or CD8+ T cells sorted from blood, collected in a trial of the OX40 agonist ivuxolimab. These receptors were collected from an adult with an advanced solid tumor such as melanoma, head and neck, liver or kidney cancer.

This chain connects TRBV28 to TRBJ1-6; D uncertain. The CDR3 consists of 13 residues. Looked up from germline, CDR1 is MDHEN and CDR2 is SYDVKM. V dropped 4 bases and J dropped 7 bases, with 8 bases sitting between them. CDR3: CASSYSGNSPLHF. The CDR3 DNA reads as TGTGCCAGCAGTTATTCCGGGAATTCACCCCTCCACTTT. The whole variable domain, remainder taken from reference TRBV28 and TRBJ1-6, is DVKVTQSSRYLVKRTGEKVFLECVQDMDHENMFWYRQDPGLGLRLIYFSYDVKMKEKGDIPEGYSVSREKKERFSLILESASTNQTSMYLCASSYSGNSPLHFGNGTRLTVT.

CDR3 DNA sequence: TGTGCCAGCAGCCGGGACAGGGGCAACGAGCAGTACTTC. Its translation: CASSRDRGNEQYF. The V and J genes are TRBV6-5 and TRBJ2-7; TRBD1 matches at 10 bases. CDR1 MNHEY and CDR2 SVGAGI come from the germline V gene. V trimming: 6 bases; J trimming: 5 bases; junction bases outside the gene matches: 4. This CDR3 is 13 amino acids long.

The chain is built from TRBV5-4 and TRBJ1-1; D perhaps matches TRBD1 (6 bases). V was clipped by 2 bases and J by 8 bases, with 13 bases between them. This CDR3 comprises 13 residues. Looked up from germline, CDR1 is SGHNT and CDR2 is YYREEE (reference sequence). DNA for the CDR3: TGTGCCAGCAGCTTCCTCCCCGGGACAGAAGCTTTCTTT. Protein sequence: CASSFLPGTEAFF.

The CDR3 bases are TGCGCCAGCAGCTTGGCGGCAGGGGTAGGCAATTTTGAAAAACTGTTTTTT. Its translation: CASSLAAGVGNFEKLFF. The V gene is TRBV5-1, the J gene TRBJ1-4; tentative D call: TRBD1 (6 bases). CDR1 SGHRS and CDR2 YFSETQ come from the germline V gene. The V end was cut by 0 bases, the J end by 7 bases, with 19 bases between. The CDR3 has 17 residues.

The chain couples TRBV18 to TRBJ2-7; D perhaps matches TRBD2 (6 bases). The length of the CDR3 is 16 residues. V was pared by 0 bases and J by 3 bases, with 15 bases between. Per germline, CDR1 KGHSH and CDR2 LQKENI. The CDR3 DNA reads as TGTGCCAGCTCACCACCGTTGGGGGGAAGGCACTACGAGCAGTACTTC. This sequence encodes CASSPPLGGRHYEQYF.

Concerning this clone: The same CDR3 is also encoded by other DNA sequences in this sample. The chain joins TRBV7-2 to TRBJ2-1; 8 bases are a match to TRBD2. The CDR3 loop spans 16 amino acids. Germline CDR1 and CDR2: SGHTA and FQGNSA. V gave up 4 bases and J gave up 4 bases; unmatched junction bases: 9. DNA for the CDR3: TGTGCCAGCAGCTCAGCCGGGACTAGTGGTTACAATGAGCAGTTCTTC. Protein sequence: CASSSAGTSGYNEQFF.

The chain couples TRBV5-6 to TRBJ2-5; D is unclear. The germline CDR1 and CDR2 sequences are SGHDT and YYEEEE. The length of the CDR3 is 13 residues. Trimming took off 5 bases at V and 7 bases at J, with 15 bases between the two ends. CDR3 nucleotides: TGTGCCAGCAGTCCATTTACCCGAGGGACCCAGTACTTC. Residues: CASSPFTRGTQYF. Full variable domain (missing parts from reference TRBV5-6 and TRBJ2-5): DAGVTQSPTHLIKTRGQQVTLRCSPKSGHDTVSWYQQALGQGPQFIFQYYEEEERQRGNFPDRFSGHQFPNYSSELNVNALLLGDSALYLCASSPFTRGTQYFGPGTRLLVL.

CDR3 nucleotides: TGTGCCAGCAGCCACAACTTTTACTATGGCTACACCTTC. Residues: CASSHNFYYGYTF. The chain uses TRBV4-2 and TRBJ1-2; D ambiguous. The CDR3 loop spans 13 amino acids. V was clipped by 3 bases and J by 3 bases, with 8 bases between them. Germline CDR1 reads LGHNA; CDR2 reads YNFKEQ.

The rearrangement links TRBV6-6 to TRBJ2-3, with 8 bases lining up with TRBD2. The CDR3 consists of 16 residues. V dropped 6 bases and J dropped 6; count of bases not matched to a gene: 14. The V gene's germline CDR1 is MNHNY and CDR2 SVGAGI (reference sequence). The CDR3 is CASRPPGAGGRDTQYF. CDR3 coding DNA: TGTGCCAGCAGACCGCCCGGCGCGGGAGGCAGGGATACGCAGTATTTT.

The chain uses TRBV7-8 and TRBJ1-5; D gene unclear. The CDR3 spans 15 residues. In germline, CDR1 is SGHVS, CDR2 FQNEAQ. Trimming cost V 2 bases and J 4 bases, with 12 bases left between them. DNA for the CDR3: TGTGCCAGCAGCTTAAACCCGAATCGGAATCAGCCCCAGCATTTT. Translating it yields CASSLNPNRNQPQHF.

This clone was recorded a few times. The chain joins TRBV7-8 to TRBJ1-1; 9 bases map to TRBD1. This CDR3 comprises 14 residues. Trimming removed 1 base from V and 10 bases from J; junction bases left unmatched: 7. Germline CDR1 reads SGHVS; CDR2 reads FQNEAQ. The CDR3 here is CASSLDRDRDVAFF. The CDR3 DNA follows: TGTGCCAGCAGCTTAGACCGGGACAGGGATGTAGCTTTCTTT.

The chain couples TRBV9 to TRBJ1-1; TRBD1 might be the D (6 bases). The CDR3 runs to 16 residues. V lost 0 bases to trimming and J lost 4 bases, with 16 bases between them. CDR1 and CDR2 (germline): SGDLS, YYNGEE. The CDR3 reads CASSVADGGGRTEAFF. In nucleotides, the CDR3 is TGTGCCAGCAGCGTAGCAGACGGGGGCGGGCGCACTGAAGCTTTCTTT.

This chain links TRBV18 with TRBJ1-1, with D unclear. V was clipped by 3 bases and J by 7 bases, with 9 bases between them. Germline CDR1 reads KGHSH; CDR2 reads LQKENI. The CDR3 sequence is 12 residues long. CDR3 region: CASSPLQDEAFF. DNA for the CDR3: TGTGCCAGCTCACCCCTGCAGGATGAAGCTTTCTTT.

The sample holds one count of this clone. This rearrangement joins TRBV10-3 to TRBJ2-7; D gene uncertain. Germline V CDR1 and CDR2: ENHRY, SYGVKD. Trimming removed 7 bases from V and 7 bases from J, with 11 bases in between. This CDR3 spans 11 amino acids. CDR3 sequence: CAIKSQREQYF. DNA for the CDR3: TGTGCCATCAAGTCCCAGAGAGAGCAGTACTTC.

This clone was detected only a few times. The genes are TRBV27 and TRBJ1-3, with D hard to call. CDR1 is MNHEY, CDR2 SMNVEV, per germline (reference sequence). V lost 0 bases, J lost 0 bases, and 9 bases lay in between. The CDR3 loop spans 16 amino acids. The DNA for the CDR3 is TGTGCCAGCAGTTTATCCCCACCGGGCTCTGGAAACACCATATATTTT. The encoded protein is CASSLSPPGSGNTIYF.

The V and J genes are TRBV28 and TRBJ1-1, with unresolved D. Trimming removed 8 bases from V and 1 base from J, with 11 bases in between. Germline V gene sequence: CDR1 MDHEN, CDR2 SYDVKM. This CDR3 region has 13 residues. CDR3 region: CASQRPRNTEAFF. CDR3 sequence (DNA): TGTGCCAGCCAGAGACCGAGGAACACTGAAGCTTTCTTT.

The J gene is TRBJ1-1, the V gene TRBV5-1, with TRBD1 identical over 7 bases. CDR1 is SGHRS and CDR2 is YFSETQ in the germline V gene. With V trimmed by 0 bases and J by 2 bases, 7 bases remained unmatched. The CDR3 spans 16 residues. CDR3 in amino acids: CASSLEATGVNTEAFF. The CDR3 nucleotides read TGCGCCAGCAGCTTGGAGGCCACAGGGGTAAACACTGAAGCTTTCTTT.

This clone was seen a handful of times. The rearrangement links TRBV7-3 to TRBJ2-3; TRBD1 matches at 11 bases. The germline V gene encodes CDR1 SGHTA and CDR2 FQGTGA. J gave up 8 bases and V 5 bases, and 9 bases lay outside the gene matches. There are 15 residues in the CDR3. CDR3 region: CASSQTGQGGATQYF. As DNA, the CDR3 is TGTGCCAGCAGCCAAACGGGACAGGGGGGTGCTACGCAGTATTTT.